The 21 T cell receptor beta chains given below trace back to one sample, sequenced in a study of regulatory T cells in long-lasting Graves disease. iRepertoire HTBI primers and Arm-PCR of CDR3 regions built TCR beta libraries. TCRdb re-derived calls from the multiplex PCR reads in MiXCR, one entry per CDR3 protein. The table includes 310,000 or so distinct CDR3 sequences, about 18% detected once. Time point described: persistent/refractory GD, antithyroid drugs over 5 years with positive TRAb. After RNA was extracted from PBMCs, the TCR library was made from it. The sample in question was peripheral blood mononuclear cells (PBMCs), obtained when the disease was refractory, from a patient treated with antithyroid drugs. The receptor set was obtained from a female donor with Graves disease.

There are a few counts of this clonotype. The chain couples TRBV20-1 to TRBJ1-2, with no clear D. Germline V lookup: CDR1 DFQATT, CDR2 SNEGSKA (reference sequence). With 0 bases removed from V and 4 bases from J, the gap between germline ends came to 9 bases. The length of the CDR3 is 13 residues. The CDR3 sequence is CSAREQFSYGYTF. CDR3 coding DNA: TGCAGTGCTAGAGAACAGTTCAGCTATGGCTACACCTTC.

Concerning this clonotype itself: A much larger clone differs from this one at a single base, so this may be a read error. The conserved phenylalanine or tryptophan normally closing the CDR3 is absent here, so this likely arose from a read error. V gene TRBV20-1 combines with J gene TRBJ2-7; tentatively, D is TRBD2 (6 bases). The CDR3 length is 13 residues. V lost 3 bases, J lost 3 bases, and 12 bases lay in between. Germline CDR1 DFQATT, CDR2 SNEGSKA (reference sequence). The CDR3, as DNA: TGCAGTGCTAGCAGGAGGGCCCTCTACGAGCAGTACCTC. This gives the protein CSASRRALYEQYL.

The chain combines TRBV5-1 with TRBJ2-7; 8 nucleotides line up with TRBD2. The germline gives CDR1 SGHRS, CDR2 YFSETQ. The trim removed 2 bases at V and 5 bases at J, leaving 6 bases unmatched. The length of the CDR3 is 14 residues. CDR3 residues: CASSFTGGPNEQYF. The CDR3 nucleotides are TGCGCCAGCAGCTTTACGGGAGGGCCTAACGAGCAGTACTTC.

The V and J genes are TRBV20-1 and TRBJ2-7; possibly TRBD2 for D (5 bases). Germline V gene sequence: CDR1 DFQATT, CDR2 SNEGSKA (reference sequence). V dropped 1 base and J dropped 1 base, with 11 bases sitting between them. The CDR3 is 14 amino acids. CDR3: CSARVASQSYEQYF. CDR3 nucleotides: TGCAGTGCTAGAGTGGCTAGCCAGTCCTACGAGCAGTACTTC.

The sample holds a few counts of this clonotype. The V gene is TRBV18, the J gene TRBJ2-7; no clear D. From germline, CDR1 is KGHSH and CDR2 LQKENI. The CDR3 has 14 amino acids. Trimming shortened V by 3 bases and J by 2 bases, and 11 bases separated the two germline ends. The CDR3 DNA sequence: TGTGCCAGCTCACCCGTGGGAAACACCTACGAGCAGTACTTC. This sequence encodes CASSPVGNTYEQYF.

This clonotype was counted at least ten times. The chain employs TRBV7-9 and TRBJ2-5; no firm D call. The V end lost 4 bases, the J end lost 1 base, and 10 bases lay between the germline ends. Germline CDR1 is SEHNR and CDR2 is FQNEAQ (reference sequence). The CDR3 spans 14 residues. The CDR3 DNA follows: TGTGCCAGCAGCTCGTCCCGTCCCCAAGAGACCCAGTACTTC. This sequence encodes CASSSSRPQETQYF.

This clonotype was observed many times. V usage is TRBV6-5 and J usage is TRBJ1-4; 8 positions agree with TRBD1. This CDR3 is 14 amino acids long. The J segment lost 8 bases and the V segment lost 4 bases, leaving 6 bases of the junction unmatched. Germline CDR1 is MNHEY and CDR2 is SVGAGI. CDR3: CASSLDRAREKLFF. DNA for the CDR3: TGTGCCAGCAGTTTGGACAGGGCGCGGGAAAAACTGTTTTTT.

There are many counts of this clonotype. The rearrangement uses TRBV30 and TRBJ1-1, with D hard to call. CDR1 and CDR2 (germline): GTSNPN, SVGIG (reference sequence). The length of the CDR3 is 16 residues. Trimming took 0 bases from V and 4 from J, leaving 18 bases between them. Here the CDR3 DNA reads TGTGCCTGGAGTGTTCGAGGCGGGTACCCTTTCACTGAAGCTTTCTTT. Translated: CAWSVRGGYPFTEAFF.

This clonotype was counted between two and nine times. The genes are TRBV5-1 and TRBJ1-6; no clear D gene. The germline gives CDR1 SGHRS, CDR2 YFSETQ. The CDR3 runs 13 residues. V was pared by 5 bases and J by 7 bases, with 10 bases between. This CDR3 is CASSNPGNSPLHF. The CDR3 DNA reads TGCGCCAGCAGTAATCCAGGAAATTCACCCCTCCACTTT.

This clonotype was recorded at least ten times. The CDR3: CASSQDPIQGWSAGNTIYF. The CDR3, as DNA: TGTGCCAGCAGCCAAGACCCAATTCAGGGGTGGAGCGCTGGAAACACCATATATTTT. The chain has TRBV4-2 and TRBJ1-3; D is perhaps TRBD1 (6 bases). Trimming stripped 0 bases from V and 2 bases from J, with 20 bases between. This CDR3 spans 19 amino acids. Germline V gives CDR1 LGHNA, CDR2 YNFKEQ.

On this clonotype itself: Being one base from a much bigger clone, this may be a read error. The J gene is TRBJ2-5, the V gene TRBV6-1, with a possible D match to TRBD1 (6 bases). Germline CDR1 reads MNHNS; CDR2 reads SASEGT. This CDR3 spans 15 amino acids. The V end was cut by 5 bases, the J end by 3 bases, with 16 bases between. DNA for the CDR3: TGTGCCAGCAGTCACCCCCCCAGGGGCGAAGAGACCCAGTACTTC. Translated, it gives CASSHPPRGEETQYF.

This sequence joins TRBV25-1 and TRBJ2-5; D remains ambiguous. CDR1 MGHDK and CDR2 SYGVNS come from the germline V gene. The CDR3 sequence is 13 residues long. V was clipped by 0 bases and J by 4 bases, with 6 bases between them. DNA of the CDR3: TGTGCCAGCAGTGAATATAGGGTAGAGACCCAGTACTTC. Protein sequence: CASSEYRVETQYF.

This clonotype was observed a few times. The J gene is TRBJ2-7, the V gene TRBV24-1; unclear D gene. Trimming cost V 5 bases and J 2 bases, with 12 bases left between them. Germline loops: CDR1 KGHDR, CDR2 SFDVKD. The CDR3 length is 14 residues. The CDR3 spells CATSGLGRTYEQYF. The CDR3 DNA is TGTGCCACCAGTGGTTTAGGCCGTACCTACGAGCAGTACTTC.

This clonotype was found many times. The gene calls are TRBV11-2 and TRBJ2-7; 8 bases fit TRBD1. The CDR3 loop spans 17 amino acids. With 0 bases clipped from V and 0 bases from J, the junction kept 7 bases outside the gene matches. CDR1 is SGHAT, CDR2 FQNNGV, per germline. The CDR3 here is CASSLDLYRGSSYEQYF. CDR3 nucleotide sequence: TGTGCCAGCAGCTTAGATTTGTACAGGGGGTCCTCCTACGAGCAGTACTTC.

This clonotype was seen just once. The rearrangement joins TRBV20-1 to TRBJ1-5, with D hard to call. Germline V gene lookup returns CDR1 DFQATT and CDR2 SNEGSKA (reference sequence). The CDR3 spans 14 residues. The V end was cut by 3 bases, the J end by 0 bases, with 9 bases between. This CDR3 reads CSARSVISNQPQHF. CDR3 nucleotide sequence: TGCAGTGCTAGGTCGGTAATTAGCAATCAGCCCCAGCATTTT.

This clonotype showed up many times. The CDR3 sequence: CGQGADGYTF. The CDR3, as DNA: TGTGGACAGGGGGCGGACGGCTACACCTTC. The chain joins TRBV2 to TRBJ1-2, with 10 bases identical to TRBD1. CDR1 and CDR2 (germline): SNHLY, FYNNEI. The CDR3 runs to 10 residues.

The table lists this clonotype with many counts. The chain has TRBV12-3 or TRBV12-4 and TRBJ1-6; no definite D call. The CDR3 sequence is 15 residues long. V was shortened by 1 base and J by 4 bases, with 8 bases between the two germline ends. The CDR3, as DNA: TGTGCCAGCAGTTTAGGTCGGCCTTATAATTCACCCCTCCACTTT. Amino acid sequence: CASSLGRPYNSPLHF.

This clonotype was counted at least ten times. The V call is TRBV27, the J call TRBJ2-7, with D possibly being TRBD2 (6 bases). The CDR3 is 14 residues long. From germline, CDR1 is MNHEY and CDR2 SMNVEV (reference sequence). V dropped 5 bases and J dropped 1 base, with 12 bases sitting between them. The CDR3: CASSNRGRSYEQYF. The CDR3, as DNA: TGTGCCAGCAGTAACCGGGGGAGGTCCTACGAGCAGTACTTC.

This clonotype was found a few times. The chain links TRBV6-1 to TRBJ1-2; 8 positions match TRBD1. Losses at the gene ends were 7 bases for V and 4 bases for J; bases not matched to a gene: 11. The CDR3 extends over 15 amino acids. Germline CDR1 and CDR2: MNHNS and SASEGT. In nucleotides, the CDR3 is TGTGCCAGCACCCCAACAGGCAGGGGGCCCTATGGCTACACCTTC. Its translation: CASTPTGRGPYGYTF.

This clonotype was observed a few times. The chain's CDR3 is CSAGPSGRAYPEQYF. The CDR3, as DNA: TGCAGTGCCGGACCTAGCGGGAGGGCCTACCCCGAGCAGTACTTC. The chain is built from TRBV20-1 and TRBJ2-7, with 12 bases aligning to TRBD2. CDR3 length equals 15 residues. Germline CDR1 reads DFQATT; CDR2 reads SNEGSKA (reference sequence). Germline trimming cut 6 bases from V and 6 bases from J; bases unmatched to any gene: 12.

This clonotype was seen repeatedly, ten times or more. The V gene is TRBV12-3 or TRBV12-4, the J gene TRBJ1-5, with 7 nucleotides matching TRBD1. With V trimmed by 6 bases and J by 6 bases, 11 bases remained unmatched. The CDR3 contains 15 residues. CDR3 bases: TGTGCCAGCAGCCAGCGACAGGGAAGGAGTCAGCCCCAGCATTTT. Its protein product is CASSQRQGRSQPQHF.